The sequence of this TCR beta chain was determined in a study of CD8 T cells in Susac syndrome. Germline V gives CDR1 SGHVS, CDR2 FQNEAQ. The CDR3 contains 16 residues. The V and J ends lost 1 base and 5 bases, in that order; junction bases with no gene match: 10. CD8+ and CD4+ T cells circulating in blood were sequenced for TCR beta. Patients with Susac syndrome fulfilled recently defined diagnostic criteria for definite or probable disease. RNA totalling about 0.45 to 1 ug underwent reverse transcription with random hexamers. Amplification of TCR beta CDR3 across 54 Vbeta and 13 Jbeta was performed with immunoSEQ multiplex PCR. Using its own MiXCR run on the immunoSEQ multiplex PCR reads, TCRdb lists one record per CDR3 protein. The table has 150,000 to 200,000 distinct CDR3 sequences, roughly 91% seen once.

The chain uses TRBV7-8 and TRBJ2-7; TRBD1 matches at 8 bases. The receptor was derived from a human donor with Susac syndrome. Sequenced: CD4+ T cells from PBMCs. CDR3 region: CASSLGGPGQGHEQYF. The CDR3, as DNA: TGTGCCAGCAGCTTAGGGGGACCAGGACAGGGCCACGAGCAGTACTTC.